The 21 T cell receptor beta chains below come from one sample, sequenced in a study of siplizumab effects on memory and regulatory T cells. Here immunoSEQ multiplex PCR was the method, and the copy in TCRdb shows in-frame clones only, minus some. The sample contains approximately 60,000 clones, roughly 97% of which appear only once. The source material was naive CD8+ T cells sorted from blood. The receptors shown here come from a human donor in good health.

The chain recombines TRBV4-3 with TRBJ2-7, with a weak D call TRBD1 (5 bases). The CDR3 consists of 13 residues. Trimming took 0 bases from V and 3 from J, leaving 6 bases between them. Germline V gene sequence: CDR1 LGHNA, CDR2 YSLEER. The CDR3 reads CASSQDQGYEQYF. The CDR3 region has the DNA TGCGCCAGCAGCCAAGATCAGGGCTACGAGCAGTACTTC.

V is TRBV7-9 and J is TRBJ2-1; the D is unclear. CDR1 and CDR2 (germline): SEHNR, FQNEAQ (reference sequence). This CDR3 contains 16 residues. V lost 5 bases and J lost 3, with 17 bases in between. The chain's CDR3 is CASSPPARPFYNEQFF. CDR3 bases: TGTGCCAGCAGCCCTCCAGCCCGTCCCTTCTACAATGAGCAGTTCTTC.

This clone was seen just once. The chain couples TRBV5-1 to TRBJ2-5, with 7 bases matching TRBD1. Germline V lookup: CDR1 SGHRS, CDR2 YFSETQ. V gave up 0 bases and J gave up 6 bases; unmatched junction bases: 8. The CDR3 runs to 15 residues. The chain's CDR3 is CASSLDIDRAKTQYF. For the CDR3, the DNA is TGCGCCAGCAGCTTGGATATTGACAGGGCCAAGACCCAGTACTTC.

The chain carries TRBV7-9 and TRBJ2-7, with D perhaps TRBD2 (5 bases). The CDR3 runs to 14 residues. Trimming pared 6 bases from V and 1 base from J, leaving 13 bases between. Per the germline V gene, CDR1 is SEHNR and CDR2 is FQNEAQ (reference sequence). CDR3 DNA: TGTGCCAGCAGTCATAGGACGGGATCCTACGAGCAGTACTTC. Residues: CASSHRTGSYEQYF.

The chain employs TRBV6-6 and TRBJ2-7; D is unresolved. Trimming shortened V by 0 bases and J by 5 bases, and 11 bases separated the two germline ends. The CDR3 consists of 14 residues. The germline CDR1 and CDR2 sequences are MNHNY and SVGAGI (reference sequence). CDR3: CASSYSGSDHEQYF. CDR3 in DNA: TGTGCCAGCAGTTACTCGGGTTCGGACCACGAGCAGTACTTC.

The CDR3 protein is CASSYTGNTEAFF. CDR3 nucleotides: TGTGCCAGCAGTTACACGGGAAACACTGAAGCTTTCTTT. V usage is TRBV6-5 and J usage is TRBJ1-1; D gene unclear. Germline V gene data show CDR1 as MNHEY and CDR2 as SVGAGI. This CDR3 region has 13 residues. The V end lost 2 bases, the J end lost 2 bases, and 6 bases lay between the germline ends.

The V gene is TRBV2, the J gene TRBJ1-4; no definite D call. There are 13 residues in the CDR3. The V gene's germline CDR1 is SNHLY and CDR2 FYNNEI. V was trimmed by 7 bases and J by 3 bases, leaving 9 bases between them. This CDR3 reads CASIGEANEKLFF. The CDR3 coding sequence is TGTGCCAGCATTGGCGAGGCTAATGAAAAACTGTTTTTT.

The chain has TRBV7-9 and TRBJ1-2; D is perhaps TRBD1 (6 bases). The CDR3 consists of 12 residues. Looked up from germline, CDR1 is SEHNR and CDR2 is FQNEAQ (reference sequence). The germline V and J ends were trimmed by 5 bases and 6 bases, with 10 bases remaining between them. CDR3 in DNA: TGTGCCAGCAGCACGGGGGGGCATGGCTACACCTTC. Protein sequence: CASSTGGHGYTF.

The chain carries TRBV28 and TRBJ2-7; D perhaps matches TRBD1 (6 bases). V lost 9 bases, J lost 3 bases, and 9 bases lay in between. The CDR3 is 11 residues long. CDR1 is MDHEN and CDR2 is SYDVKM in the germline V gene. DNA for the CDR3: TGTGCCAGTCTACAGGGCTACGAGCAGTACTTC. It yields the protein CASLQGYEQYF.

This sequence joins TRBV7-9 and TRBJ2-1, with 12 bases fitting TRBD2. This CDR3 comprises 16 residues. Losses at the gene ends were 6 bases for V and 6 bases for J; bases not matched to a gene: 9. The germline V gene has CDR1 SEHNR and CDR2 FQNEAQ (reference sequence). The CDR3 nucleotides read TGTGCCAGCAGTCCCACGACTAGCGGGGGCCTCAATGAGCAGTTCTTC. The encoded protein is CASSPTTSGGLNEQFF.

This chain links TRBV27 with TRBJ2-7, with 7 bases identical to TRBD2. Germline V gene sequence: CDR1 MNHEY, CDR2 SMNVEV (reference sequence). The CDR3 totals 15 residues. Germline trimming cut 1 base from V and 2 bases from J; bases unmatched to any gene: 5. CDR3: CASSLWSSGAYEQYF. The CDR3 coding sequence is TGTGCCAGCAGTTTATGGTCTAGCGGAGCCTACGAGCAGTACTTC.

The rearrangement links TRBV4-2 to TRBJ1-2; TRBD1 is a possible D gene (6 bases). V was trimmed by 0 bases and J by 5 bases, leaving 10 bases between them. Germline assignment: CDR1 LGHNA and CDR2 YNFKEQ. The CDR3 sequence is 14 residues long. Written as DNA, the CDR3 is TGTGCCAGCAGCCAAGATCAGGGGTCTTATGGCTACACCTTC. Amino acid sequence: CASSQDQGSYGYTF.

V gene TRBV15 combines with J gene TRBJ1-2; tentative D call: TRBD1 (5 bases). In germline, CDR1 is LNHNV, CDR2 YYDKDF (reference sequence). V dropped 6 bases and J dropped 4 bases, with 15 bases sitting between them. The CDR3 totals 14 residues. CDR3 in amino acids: CATRPSTDIYGYTF. The CDR3 DNA sequence: TGTGCCACCAGACCCTCGACAGATATCTATGGCTACACCTTC.

This clone was detected once. The rearrangement joins TRBV6-5 to TRBJ2-6, with TRBD1 matching 9 bases. After removal of 4 bases from V and 0 bases from J, the junction contained 1 base not matched to a gene. There are 16 residues in the CDR3. Germline V gene sequence: CDR1 MNHEY, CDR2 SVGAGI. CDR3 loop: CASSLTGGSGANVLTF. The CDR3 nucleotides are TGTGCCAGCAGTTTGACAGGGGGCTCTGGGGCCAACGTCCTGACTTTC.

The chain's CDR3 is CASSLTGGFNYGYTF. The CDR3 nucleotides are TGTGCCAGCTCACTCACAGGGGGCTTCAACTATGGCTACACCTTC. V usage is TRBV18 and J usage is TRBJ1-2; 9 nucleotides align to TRBD1. Germline-derived CDR1 and CDR2 are KGHSH and LQKENI. With 4 bases clipped from V and 2 bases from J, the junction kept 5 bases outside the gene matches. This CDR3 has 15 amino acids.

V is TRBV5-5 and J is TRBJ1-1; D remains unclear. The CDR3 length is 13 residues. CDR1 is SGHKS, CDR2 YYEKEE, per germline (reference sequence). V was clipped by 0 bases and J by 1 base, with 4 bases between them. CDR3 nucleotides: TGTGCCAGCAGCTTGGGGGGGAACACTGAAGCTTTCTTT. This encodes CASSLGGNTEAFF. The full variable domain, with the rest looked up from reference TRBV5-5 and TRBJ1-1, is DAGVTQSPTHLIKTRGQQVTLRCSPISGHKSVSWYQQVLGQGPQFIFQYYEKEERGRGNFPDRFSARQFPNYSSELNVNALLLGDSALYLCASSLGGNTEAFFGQGTRLTVV.

This clone was recorded only once. This chain joins TRBV4-3 and TRBJ2-1, with 7 bases aligning to TRBD2. CDR1 LGHNA and CDR2 YSLEER come from the germline V gene. The CDR3 loop spans 17 amino acids. V shed 0 bases, J shed 4 bases, and the junction held 9 bases outside the gene matches. CDR3 residues: CASSQDVASGVYNEQFF. The CDR3 DNA sequence: TGCGCCAGCAGCCAAGATGTGGCTAGCGGAGTGTACAATGAGCAGTTCTTC.

This rearrangement joins TRBV2 to TRBJ2-1; D gene unclear. CDR1 and CDR2 from the germline V gene are SNHLY and FYNNEI. Trimming stripped 8 bases from V and 7 bases from J, with 15 bases between. The CDR3 spans 13 residues. CDR3 DNA: TGTGCCAGCGAGCTAGATGCACCTAATGAGCAGTTCTTC. Encoded protein: CASELDAPNEQFF.

This chain links TRBV4-1 with TRBJ1-1; no clear D gene. Trimming left V 2 bases short and J 0 bases short, with 4 bases between. The CDR3 runs to 13 residues. The germline CDR1 and CDR2 sequences are MGHRA and YSYEKL. CDR3 in amino acids: CASSQSLNTEAFF. Here the CDR3 DNA reads TGCGCCAGCAGCCAAAGCTTGAACACTGAAGCTTTCTTT.

This chain connects TRBV9 to TRBJ2-7; 7 positions agree with TRBD2. The V and J ends lost 3 bases and 2 bases, in that order; junction bases with no gene match: 5. The germline gives CDR1 SGDLS, CDR2 YYNGEE. This CDR3 is built from 14 residues. CDR3 in amino acids: CASSAGLVAYEQYF. Here the CDR3 DNA reads TGTGCCAGCAGCGCCGGACTAGTCGCCTACGAGCAGTACTTC.

The chain carries TRBV4-1 and TRBJ2-7, with D unresolved. Germline assignment: CDR1 MGHRA and CDR2 YSYEKL. The V gene lost 0 bases and the J gene lost 6 bases, with 9 bases spanning the gap. This CDR3 is built from 13 residues. CDR3 bases: TGCGCCAGCAGCCAAGATAACAGCCGCGAGCAGTACTTC. This sequence encodes CASSQDNSREQYF.